What follows are 17 T cell receptor beta chains derived from one specimen sequenced in a study of T-cell memory formation after mild COVID-19. TCRdb reanalysed the 5' RACE reads using MiXCR and keeps one entry per CDR3 protein. This table holds around 410,000 distinct CDR3 sequences, under 25% found once. The specimen sequenced was PBMCs or a T cell subset sorted from them (not recorded which). Receptors were obtained from an adult woman who had mild COVID-19 (a few samples of this study predate the infection). Cell type and time point are not known.

The chain combines TRBV4-3 with TRBJ2-5; D tentatively reads TRBD1 or TRBD2 (5 bases each). V lost 4 bases, J lost 4 bases, and 16 bases lay in between. Germline V gene sequence: CDR1 LGHNA, CDR2 YSLEER. This CDR3 is built from 15 residues. The CDR3 nucleotides read TGCGCCAGCAGCCCCGAGGGGCTAGCAGGAGAGACCCAGTACTTC. Encoded protein: CASSPEGLAGETQYF.

This chain uses TRBV4-2 with TRBJ2-1; no clear D gene. V was trimmed by 5 bases and J by 6 bases, leaving 11 bases between them. CDR1 is LGHNA, CDR2 YNFKEQ, per germline. There are 13 residues in the CDR3. CDR3 protein: CASSSGSLNEQFF. The CDR3 DNA sequence: TGTGCCAGCAGCTCGGGCTCCCTCAATGAGCAGTTCTTC.

This clonotype showed up just a few times. The rearrangement links TRBV6-1 to TRBJ2-5; 9 nucleotides agree with TRBD2. The CDR3 extends over 15 amino acids. Trimming cost V 8 bases and J 2 bases; bases outside gene matches: 9. Germline CDR1 MNHNS, CDR2 SASEGT. CDR3 sequence reads: CASGAMSGGQETQYF. The CDR3 coding sequence is TGTGCCAGCGGCGCCATGAGCGGGGGGCAAGAGACCCAGTACTTC.

In its sample, this clonotype was seen a few times. V usage is TRBV7-8 and J usage is TRBJ2-5; 9 bases line up with TRBD2. Trimming removed 3 bases from V and 0 bases from J; junction bases left unmatched: 5. The CDR3 is 16 amino acids. Germline-derived CDR1 and CDR2 are SGHVS and FQNEAQ. CDR3: CASSFPAGGYQETQYF. DNA of the CDR3: TGTGCCAGCAGCTTCCCAGCGGGGGGTTACCAAGAGACCCAGTACTTC.

This rearrangement joins TRBV27 to TRBJ2-1; maybe TRBD2 (5 bases). Germline assignment: CDR1 MNHEY and CDR2 SMNVEV (reference sequence). Trimming left V 2 bases short and J 6 bases short, with 14 bases between. The CDR3 totals 15 residues. The CDR3 loop is CASSLGEPTVNEQFF. The CDR3 nucleotides are TGTGCCAGCAGTTTAGGGGAGCCCACGGTCAATGAGCAGTTCTTC.

The sample holds many counts of this clonotype. The V and J genes are TRBV7-3 and TRBJ2-7; D is possibly TRBD1 or TRBD2 (5 bases each). This CDR3 spans 13 amino acids. Germline loops: CDR1 SGHTA, CDR2 FQGTGA. The V end lost 1 base, the J end lost 6 bases, and 10 bases lay between the germline ends. CDR3 nucleotide sequence: TGTGCCAGCAGCTTAAACTCGGGGACCGAGCAGTACTTC. Amino acid sequence: CASSLNSGTEQYF.

This clonotype has more than one count but fewer than ten. J is TRBJ2-1 and V is TRBV11-3, with 9 bases lining up with TRBD2. CDR1 is SGHNT and CDR2 is YENEEA in the germline V gene. This CDR3 spans 15 amino acids. The V and J ends lost 5 bases and 5 bases, in that order; junction bases with no gene match: 7. CDR3 nucleotides: TGTGCCAGCAGCCGCTCCGGGACTAGCAACAATGAGCAGTTCTTC. Amino acids: CASSRSGTSNNEQFF.

V gene TRBV4-3 combines with J gene TRBJ2-1, with D perhaps TRBD2 (6 bases). V lost 4 bases to trimming and J lost 2 bases, with 15 bases between them. CDR1 and CDR2 (germline): LGHNA, YSLEER. The CDR3 has 16 amino acids. This chain's CDR3 is CASSPGISGPYNEQFF. The CDR3 DNA is TGCGCCAGCAGCCCTGGTATTAGCGGACCCTACAATGAGCAGTTCTTC.

This chain connects TRBV7-9 to TRBJ1-1, with unresolved D. V was pared by 6 bases and J by 0 bases, with 11 bases between. Germline-derived CDR1 and CDR2 are SEHNR and FQNEAQ (reference sequence). The CDR3 runs to 14 residues. The DNA of the CDR3 is TGTGCCAGCAGGACTCCGGGCGTGAACACTGAAGCTTTCTTT. This translates into CASRTPGVNTEAFF.

The rearrangement joins TRBV12-3 or TRBV12-4 to TRBJ1-1; no definite D call. The CDR3 runs 12 residues. The V gene lost 7 bases and the J gene lost 5 bases, with 11 bases spanning the gap. DNA of the CDR3: TGTGCCAGCACCTTAGGCTGGACTGAAGCTTTCTTT. Its translation: CASTLGWTEAFF.

The chain recombines TRBV12-3 or TRBV12-4 with TRBJ1-1, with D perhaps TRBD1 (6 bases). The length of the CDR3 is 14 residues. The V end lost 6 bases, the J end lost 0 bases, and 11 bases lay between the germline ends. DNA of the CDR3: TGTGCCAGCAGGTACAGGGTGCTGAACACTGAAGCTTTCTTT. Amino acid sequence: CASRYRVLNTEAFF.

This clonotype was seen a handful of times. The gene calls are TRBV6-5 and TRBJ2-3; 7 bases are a match to TRBD2. CDR3 length: 13 residues. Germline V CDR1 and CDR2: MNHEY, SVGAGI. The junction had 8 bases not matched to a gene; V was cut back by 10 bases and J by 4 bases. CDR3 bases: TGTGCCACCAAGCGGGACGGCGCAGATACGCAGTATTTT. Its protein product is CATKRDGADTQYF.

CDR3 nucleotide sequence: TGTGCCAGCAGCGTAGCAGTTAGCGGGGGGTTTTACGAGCAGTACTTC. Translated: CASSVAVSGGFYEQYF. V and J are TRBV9 and TRBJ2-7, with 10 bases fitting TRBD2. Trimming took 0 bases from V and 4 from J; bases not matched to a gene: 7. CDR1 and CDR2 from the germline V gene are SGDLS and YYNGEE. This CDR3 is 16 amino acids long.

The CDR3 DNA follows: TGTGCCAGCTCAAAGCAGGCAGAGAATTCACCCCTCCACTTT. It is translated as CASSKQAENSPLHF. The chain employs TRBV18 and TRBJ1-6; the D is unclear. The CDR3 extends over 14 amino acids. V lost 5 bases and J 7 bases, leaving 12 bases between the germline ends. From germline, CDR1 is KGHSH and CDR2 LQKENI. The whole variable domain, filled in from reference TRBV18 and TRBJ1-6, reads NAGVMQNPRHLVRRRGQEARLRCSPMKGHSHVYWYRQLPEEGLKFMVYLQKENIIDESGMPKERFSAEFPKEGPSILRIQQVVRGDSAAYFCASSKQAENSPLHFGNGTRLTVT.

The chain is built from TRBV20-1 and TRBJ2-7; the match to TRBD2 covers 11 bases. This CDR3 contains 14 residues. CDR1 and CDR2 (germline): DFQATT, SNEGSKA (reference sequence). V was clipped by 6 bases and J by 2 bases; unmatched bases: 6. The CDR3 here is CSARGLAETYEQYF. The CDR3 nucleotides are TGCAGTGCCCGGGGACTAGCGGAAACCTACGAGCAGTACTTC.

In this sample, this clonotype turned up a few times. This rearrangement joins TRBV20-1 to TRBJ2-2; D gene uncertain. V lost 0 bases, J lost 0 bases, and 11 bases lay in between. Germline V gene sequence: CDR1 DFQATT, CDR2 SNEGSKA (reference sequence). CDR3 length equals 16 residues. The DNA of the CDR3 is TGCAGTGCTAGAGATCGGAGAACAACGAACACCGGGGAGCTGTTTTTT. This encodes CSARDRRTTNTGELFF.

This chain links TRBV4-3 with TRBJ2-1; TRBD2 agrees at 10 bases. The CDR3 has 17 amino acids. V lost 0 bases to trimming and J lost 4 bases; unmatched junction nucleotides: 6. CDR1 LGHNA and CDR2 YSLEER come from the germline V gene. CDR3 coding DNA: TGCGCCAGCAGCCAAGAATTCGATAGCGGGGGGTACAATGAGCAGTTCTTC. This encodes CASSQEFDSGGYNEQFF.